These T cell receptor beta chains were read from a single sample in a study of beta chain features in type 1 diabetes. Profiled with immunoSEQ multiplex PCR; TCRdb holds only in-frame clones, not every one. The data contain fewer than 250,000 clones, around 14% of them singletons. The sample consisted of naive CD4+ T cells from blood. These receptors were taken from a woman aged 35 to 49 in good health. CDR3s include the opening cysteine and the closing phenylalanine or tryptophan.

v_call | cdr3_aa
TRBV10-2 | CASSESAEQYF
TRBV7-2 | CASSLGPRGAAGNTIYF
TRBV7-9 | CASSRTGGYSNQPQHF
TRBV9 | CASSVTGGPTDTQYF
TRBV5-4 | CASSVRGANTGELFF
TRBV2 | CASSFVTEAFF
TRBV19 | CASSLTGGPYGYTF
TRBV9 | CASSVAPGVLSGANVLTF
TRBV18 | CASRPSGGAYEQYF
TRBV9 | CASSSRLAEGVHTQYF
TRBV28 | CASSPGSLTDTQYF
TRBV7-9 | CASSPTATNEKLFF
TRBV18 | CASSSPSSGANVLTF
TRBV6-6 | CASRTASGATDTQYF
TRBV6-5 | CASSGGTGGYTEAFF
TRBV29-1 | CSVLFLGEQFF
TRBV7-9 | CASSPRTGTNTGELFF
TRBV29-1 | CSVGETDTQYF
TRBV19 | CATQWGHGANVLTF
TRBV28 | CASSGPGQQTYEQYF
TRBV5-1 | CASSLGLAGGSTDTQYF
TRBV5-6 | CASSFGGGASPLHF
TRBV4-2 | CASSQTGTRSSYNSPLHF
TRBV5-1 | CASSTGQGANYGYTF
TRBV6-5 | CASSWAAGATDTQYF
TRBV11-2 | CASSLARQGYNGEQFF
TRBV5-4 | CASSHRTGRYEQYF
TRBV5-1 | CASSLFRGDSYEQYF
TRBV18 | CASSPGRANTYEQYF
TRBV7-2 | CASSLAGGSSYGYTF
TRBV9 | CASSVGAGGVAGANVLTF
TRBV5-1 | CASSLPTGNTGELFF
TRBV6-5 | CASRPPGLPWGEQFF
TRBV11-1 | CASTRTPGNTIYF
TRBV7-9 | CASSLPGTGLSYEQYF
TRBV5-1 | CASSAQAGGLETQYF
TRBV7-2 | CASSLSGGAREQYF
TRBV4-2 | CASSQDPGHSSTDTQYF
TRBV19 | CASSIIAAWRPNTEAFF
TRBV4-2 | CASSPRRGGQETQYF